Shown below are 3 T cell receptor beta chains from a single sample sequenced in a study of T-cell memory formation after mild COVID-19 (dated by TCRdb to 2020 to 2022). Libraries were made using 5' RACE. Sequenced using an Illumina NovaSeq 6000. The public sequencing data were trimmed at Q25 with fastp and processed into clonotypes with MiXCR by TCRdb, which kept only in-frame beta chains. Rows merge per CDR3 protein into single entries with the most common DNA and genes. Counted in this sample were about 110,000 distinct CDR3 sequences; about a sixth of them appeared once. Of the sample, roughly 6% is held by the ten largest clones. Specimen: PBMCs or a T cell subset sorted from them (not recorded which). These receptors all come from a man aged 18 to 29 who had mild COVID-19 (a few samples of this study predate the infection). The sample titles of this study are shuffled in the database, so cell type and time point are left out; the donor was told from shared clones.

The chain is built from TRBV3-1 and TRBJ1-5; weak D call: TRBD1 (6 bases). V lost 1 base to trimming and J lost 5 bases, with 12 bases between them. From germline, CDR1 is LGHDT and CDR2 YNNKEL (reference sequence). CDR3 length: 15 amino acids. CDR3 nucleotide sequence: TGTGCCAGCAGCCAAGGGTCCGGGGGCGATCAGCCCCAGCATTTT. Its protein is CASSQGSGGDQPQHF.

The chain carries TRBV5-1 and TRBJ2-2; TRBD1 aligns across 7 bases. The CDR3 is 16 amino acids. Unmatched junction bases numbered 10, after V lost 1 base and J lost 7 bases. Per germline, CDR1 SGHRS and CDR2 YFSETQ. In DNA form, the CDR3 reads TGCGCCAGCAGCTTGACATCGACAGGGTATGGCGGGGAGCTGTTTTTT. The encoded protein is CASSLTSTGYGGELFF.

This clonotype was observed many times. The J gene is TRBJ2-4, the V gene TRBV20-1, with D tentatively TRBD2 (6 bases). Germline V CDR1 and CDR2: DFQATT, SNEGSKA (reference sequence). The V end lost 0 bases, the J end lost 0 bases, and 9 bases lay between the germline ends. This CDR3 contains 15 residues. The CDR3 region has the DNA TGCAGTGCTAGAGACCCAGCGGGAGCCAAAAACATTCAGTACTTC. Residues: CSARDPAGAKNIQYF.